This T cell receptor (beta chain) is drawn from a study of CD8 T cells in ankylosing spondylitis. The CDR3 sequence is 14 residues long. Trimming shortened V by 3 bases and J by 4 bases, and 10 bases separated the two germline ends. Germline V gene sequence: CDR1 LGHDT, CDR2 YNNKEL (reference sequence). Whole-study findings and limits: Disease-linked clones bore a CD8+ phenotype, appearing relatively rarely in peripheral blood. Blood of patients with ankylosing spondylitis appeared to be characterized by a TCR beta motif of eight or nine highly homologous variants.

TCRdb reprocessed the 5' RACE reads via MiXCR and lists one record per CDR3 protein. This sample has 350,000 to 450,000 distinct CDR3 sequences, with approximately 22% found just once. Details on this clonotype: Its specificity is not known.

This receptor was obtained from a male donor with ankylosing spondylitis or in good health (not recorded which). The chain combines TRBV3-1 with TRBJ2-1, with D perhaps TRBD1 (6 bases). Sample: blood, either unsorted or a sorted T cell fraction (not recorded which). CDR3 in amino acids: CASSQETGYNEQFF. The CDR3 region has the DNA TGTGCCAGCAGCCAGGAGACAGGTTACAATGAGCAGTTCTTC.